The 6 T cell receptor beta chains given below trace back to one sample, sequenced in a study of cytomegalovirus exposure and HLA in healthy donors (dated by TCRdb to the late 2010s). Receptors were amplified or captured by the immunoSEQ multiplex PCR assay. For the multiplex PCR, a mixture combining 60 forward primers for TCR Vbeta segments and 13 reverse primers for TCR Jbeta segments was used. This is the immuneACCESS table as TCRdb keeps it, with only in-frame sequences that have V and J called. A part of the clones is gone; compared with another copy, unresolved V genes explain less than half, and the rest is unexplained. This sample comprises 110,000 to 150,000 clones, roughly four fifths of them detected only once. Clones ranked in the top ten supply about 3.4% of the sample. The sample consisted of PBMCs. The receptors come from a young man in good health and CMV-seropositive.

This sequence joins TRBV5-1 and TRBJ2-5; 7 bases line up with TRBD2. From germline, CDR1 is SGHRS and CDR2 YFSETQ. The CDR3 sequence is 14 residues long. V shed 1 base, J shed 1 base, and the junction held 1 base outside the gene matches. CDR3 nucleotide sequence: TGCGCCAGCAGCTTGACTAGCGTCCAAGAGACCCAGTACTTC. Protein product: CASSLTSVQETQYF. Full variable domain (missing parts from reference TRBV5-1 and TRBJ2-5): KAGVTQTPRYLIKTRGQQVTLSCSPISGHRSVSWYQQTPGQGLQFLFEYFSETQRNKGNFPGRFSGRQFSNSRSEMNVSTLELGDSALYLCASSLTSVQETQYFGPGTRLLVL.

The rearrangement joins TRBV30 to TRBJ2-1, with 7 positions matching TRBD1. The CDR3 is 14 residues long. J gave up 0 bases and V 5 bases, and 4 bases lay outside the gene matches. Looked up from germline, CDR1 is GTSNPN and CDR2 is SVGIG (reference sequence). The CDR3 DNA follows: TGTGCCTGGGACAGGGCGAGCTCCTACAATGAGCAGTTCTTC. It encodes CAWDRASSYNEQFF.

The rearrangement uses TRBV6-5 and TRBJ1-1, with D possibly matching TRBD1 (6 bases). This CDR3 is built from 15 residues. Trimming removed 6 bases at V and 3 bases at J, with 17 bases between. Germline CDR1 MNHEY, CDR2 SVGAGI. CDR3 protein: CASRLTGSTHTEAFF. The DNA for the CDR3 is TGTGCCAGCAGGTTAACAGGGTCCACTCACACTGAAGCTTTCTTT.

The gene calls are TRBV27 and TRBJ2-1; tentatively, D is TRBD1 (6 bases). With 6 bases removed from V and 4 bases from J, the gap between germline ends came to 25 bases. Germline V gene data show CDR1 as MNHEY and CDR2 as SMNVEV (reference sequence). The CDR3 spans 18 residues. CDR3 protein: CASSPRGQTYDPYNEQFF. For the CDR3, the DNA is TGTGCCAGCAGCCCACGAGGACAGACCTACGACCCGTACAATGAGCAGTTCTTC.

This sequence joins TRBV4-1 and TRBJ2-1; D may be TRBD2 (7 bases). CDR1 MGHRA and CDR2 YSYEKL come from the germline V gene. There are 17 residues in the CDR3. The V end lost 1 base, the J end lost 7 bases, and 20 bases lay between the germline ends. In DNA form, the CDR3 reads TGCGCCAGCAGCCAAGCCCTCTTGGGGGGGCGTGGGAATGAGCAGTTCTTC. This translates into CASSQALLGGRGNEQFF.

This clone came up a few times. CDR3 protein: CASSSVFYTF. The CDR3 DNA is TGTGCCAGCAGTTCGGTCTTCTACACCTTC. V is TRBV28 and J is TRBJ1-2; D remains unclear. V lost 4 bases and J 10 bases, leaving 7 bases between the germline ends. CDR3 size: 10 residues. In germline, CDR1 is MDHEN, CDR2 SYDVKM.